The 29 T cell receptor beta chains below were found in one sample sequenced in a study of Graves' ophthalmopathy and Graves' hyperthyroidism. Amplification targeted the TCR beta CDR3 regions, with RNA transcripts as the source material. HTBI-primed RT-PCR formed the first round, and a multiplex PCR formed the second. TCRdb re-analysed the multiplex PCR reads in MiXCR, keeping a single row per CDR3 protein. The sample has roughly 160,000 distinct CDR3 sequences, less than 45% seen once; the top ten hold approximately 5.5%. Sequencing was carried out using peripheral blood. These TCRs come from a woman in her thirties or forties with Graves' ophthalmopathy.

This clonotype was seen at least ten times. The CDR3 sequence is CASRSPYRVSNTEAFF. Here the CDR3 DNA reads TGTGCCAGCAGAAGTCCCTACCGCGTATCGAACACTGAAGCTTTCTTT. The chain recombines TRBV28 with TRBJ1-1; D is unclear. The length of the CDR3 is 16 residues. From germline, CDR1 is MDHEN and CDR2 SYDVKM. V lost 6 bases, J lost 1 base, and 18 bases lay in between.

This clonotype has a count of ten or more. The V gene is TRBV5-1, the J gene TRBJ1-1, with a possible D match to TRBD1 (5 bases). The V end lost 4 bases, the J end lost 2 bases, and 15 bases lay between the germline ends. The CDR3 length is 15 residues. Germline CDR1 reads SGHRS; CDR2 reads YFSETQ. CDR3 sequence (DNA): TGCGCCAGCAGCCTCACCGGGACGTCTAACACTGAAGCTTTCTTT. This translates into CASSLTGTSNTEAFF. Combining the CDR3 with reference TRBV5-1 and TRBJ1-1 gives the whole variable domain KAGVTQTPRYLIKTRGQQVTLSCSPISGHRSVSWYQQTPGQGLQFLFEYFSETQRNKGNFPGRFSGRQFSNSRSEMNVSTLELGDSALYLCASSLTGTSNTEAFFGQGTRLTVV.

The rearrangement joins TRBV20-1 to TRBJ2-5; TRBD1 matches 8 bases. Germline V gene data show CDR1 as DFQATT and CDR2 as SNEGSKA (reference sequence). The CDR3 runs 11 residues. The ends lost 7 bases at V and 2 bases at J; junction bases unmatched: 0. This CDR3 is CSGDRQETQYF. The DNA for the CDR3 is TGCAGTGGGGACAGGCAAGAGACCCAGTACTTC.

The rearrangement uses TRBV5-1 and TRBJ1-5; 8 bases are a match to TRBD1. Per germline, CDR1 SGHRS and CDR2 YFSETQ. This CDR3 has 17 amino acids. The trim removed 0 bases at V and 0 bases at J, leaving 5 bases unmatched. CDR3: CASSLVPGGDSNQPQHF. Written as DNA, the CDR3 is TGCGCCAGCAGCTTGGTCCCAGGGGGCGATAGCAATCAGCCCCAGCATTTT.

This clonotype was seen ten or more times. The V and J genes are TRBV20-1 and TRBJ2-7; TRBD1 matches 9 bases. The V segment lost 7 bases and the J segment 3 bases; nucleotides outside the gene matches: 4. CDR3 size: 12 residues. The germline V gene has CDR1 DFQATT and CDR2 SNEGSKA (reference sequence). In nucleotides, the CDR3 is TGCAGTGGAACAGGGGGCTACTACGAGCAGTACTTC. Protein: CSGTGGYYEQYF.

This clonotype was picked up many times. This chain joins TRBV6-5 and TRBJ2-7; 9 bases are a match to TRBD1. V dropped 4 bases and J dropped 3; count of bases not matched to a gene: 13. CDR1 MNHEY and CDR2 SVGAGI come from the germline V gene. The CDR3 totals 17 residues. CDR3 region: CASSLKRTGTGYYEQYF. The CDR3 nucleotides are TGTGCCAGCAGTTTAAAACGCACCGGGACAGGGTACTACGAGCAGTACTTC.

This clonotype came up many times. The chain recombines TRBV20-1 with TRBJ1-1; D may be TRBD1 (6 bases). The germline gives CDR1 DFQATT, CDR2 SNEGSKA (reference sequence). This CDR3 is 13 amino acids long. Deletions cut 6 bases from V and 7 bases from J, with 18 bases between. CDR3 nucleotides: TGCAGTGCCGGGACACTGGGCGACGGTGAAGCTTTCTTT. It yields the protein CSAGTLGDGEAFF.

The chain's CDR3 is CASSDPFGYTF. The DNA of the CDR3 is TGTGCCAGCAGTGACCCCTTTGGCTACACCTTC. V and J are TRBV6-1 and TRBJ1-2; D unclear. This CDR3 has 11 amino acids. V lost 3 bases to trimming and J lost 7 bases, with 6 bases between them. Germline values: CDR1 MNHNS, CDR2 SASEGT.

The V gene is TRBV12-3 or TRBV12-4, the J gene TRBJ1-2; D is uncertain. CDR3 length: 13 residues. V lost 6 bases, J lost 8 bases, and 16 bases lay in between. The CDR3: CASSHRRMGGYTF. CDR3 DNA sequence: TGTGCCAGCAGCCATCGTAGAATGGGAGGCTACACCTTC.

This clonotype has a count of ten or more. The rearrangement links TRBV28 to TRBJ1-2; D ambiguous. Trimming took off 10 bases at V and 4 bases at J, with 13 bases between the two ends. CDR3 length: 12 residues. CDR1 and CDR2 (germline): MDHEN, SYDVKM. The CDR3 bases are TGTGCCACGGGATGGGCCGGCTATGGCTACACCTTC. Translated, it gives CATGWAGYGYTF.

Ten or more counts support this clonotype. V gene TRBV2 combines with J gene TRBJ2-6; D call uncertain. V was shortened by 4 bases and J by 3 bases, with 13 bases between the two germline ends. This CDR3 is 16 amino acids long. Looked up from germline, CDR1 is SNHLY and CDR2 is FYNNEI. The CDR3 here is CASSAGHLFGANVLTF. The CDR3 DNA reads TGTGCCAGCAGTGCCGGGCACCTCTTTGGGGCCAACGTCCTGACTTTC.

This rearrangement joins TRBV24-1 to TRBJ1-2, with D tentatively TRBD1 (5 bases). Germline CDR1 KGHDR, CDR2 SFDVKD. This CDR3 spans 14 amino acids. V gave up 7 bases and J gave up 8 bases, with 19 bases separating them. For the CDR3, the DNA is TGTGCCACCAGCGACGAAGGGGCCCGGCGGGGCTACACCTTC. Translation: CATSDEGARRGYTF.

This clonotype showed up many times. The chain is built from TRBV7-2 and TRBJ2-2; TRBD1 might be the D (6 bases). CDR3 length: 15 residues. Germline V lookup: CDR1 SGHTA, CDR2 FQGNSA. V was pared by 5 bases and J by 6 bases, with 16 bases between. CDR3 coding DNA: TGTGCCAGCAGCCCCAATACAGGGATGGCCGGGGAGCTGTTTTTT. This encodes CASSPNTGMAGELFF.

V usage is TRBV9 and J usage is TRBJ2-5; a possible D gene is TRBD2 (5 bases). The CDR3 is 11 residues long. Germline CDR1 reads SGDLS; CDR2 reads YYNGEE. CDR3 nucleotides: TGTCCTTATCGGGGCCAAGAGACCCAGTACTTC. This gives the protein CPYRGQETQYF.

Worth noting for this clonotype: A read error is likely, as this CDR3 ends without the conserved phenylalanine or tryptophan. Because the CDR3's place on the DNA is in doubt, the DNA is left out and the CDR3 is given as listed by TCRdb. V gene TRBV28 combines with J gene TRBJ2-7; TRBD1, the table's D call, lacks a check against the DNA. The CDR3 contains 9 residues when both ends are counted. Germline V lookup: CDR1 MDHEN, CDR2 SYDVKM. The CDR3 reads CASSSPRDR.

The CDR3 region is CASKLGTGNQPQHF. CDR3 nucleotide sequence: TGTGCCAGTAAACTGGGGACAGGCAATCAGCCCCAGCATTTT. The chain recombines TRBV6-1 with TRBJ1-5; 7 bases are a match to TRBD1. The CDR3 covers 14 residues. CDR1 is MNHNS, CDR2 SASEGT, per germline. V gave up 9 bases and J gave up 2 bases; unmatched junction bases: 7.

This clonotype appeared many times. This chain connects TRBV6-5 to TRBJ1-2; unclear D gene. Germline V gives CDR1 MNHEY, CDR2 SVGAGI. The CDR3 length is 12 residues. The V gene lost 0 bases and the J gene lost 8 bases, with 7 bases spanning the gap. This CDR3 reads CASSYSRSGYTF. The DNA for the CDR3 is TGTGCCAGCAGTTACTCCAGAAGCGGCTACACCTTC.

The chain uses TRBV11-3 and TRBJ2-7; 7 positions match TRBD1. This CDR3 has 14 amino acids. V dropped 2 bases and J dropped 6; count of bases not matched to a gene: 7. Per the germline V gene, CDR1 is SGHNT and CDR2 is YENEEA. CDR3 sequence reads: CASSLHRGGGEQYF. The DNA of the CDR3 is TGTGCCAGCAGCTTACACCGAGGGGGCGGCGAGCAGTACTTC.

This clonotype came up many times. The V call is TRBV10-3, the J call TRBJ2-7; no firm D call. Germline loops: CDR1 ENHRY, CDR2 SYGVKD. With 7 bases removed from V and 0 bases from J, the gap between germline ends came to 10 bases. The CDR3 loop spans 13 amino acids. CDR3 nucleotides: TGTGCCATCACGCAGTACCTCTCCTACGAGCAGTACTTC. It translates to CAITQYLSYEQYF.

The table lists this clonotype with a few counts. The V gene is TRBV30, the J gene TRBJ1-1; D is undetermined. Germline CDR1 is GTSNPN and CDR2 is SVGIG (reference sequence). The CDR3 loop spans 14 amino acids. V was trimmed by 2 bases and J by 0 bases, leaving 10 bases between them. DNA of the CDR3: TGTGCCTGGAGTTATCGGACCTTGAACACTGAAGCTTTCTTT. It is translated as CAWSYRTLNTEAFF.

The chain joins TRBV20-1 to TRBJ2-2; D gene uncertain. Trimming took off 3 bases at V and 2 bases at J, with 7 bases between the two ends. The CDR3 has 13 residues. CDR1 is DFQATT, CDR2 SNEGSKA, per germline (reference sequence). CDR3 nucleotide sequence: TGCAGTGCTAGCAGCACCAACACCGGGGAGCTGTTTTTT. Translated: CSASSTNTGELFF.

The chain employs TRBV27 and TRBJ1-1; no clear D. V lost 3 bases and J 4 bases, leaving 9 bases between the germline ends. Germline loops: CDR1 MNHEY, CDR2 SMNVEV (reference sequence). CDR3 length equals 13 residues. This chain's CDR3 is CASSFGERTEAFF. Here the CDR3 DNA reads TGTGCCAGCAGTTTCGGGGAGCGCACTGAAGCTTTCTTT.

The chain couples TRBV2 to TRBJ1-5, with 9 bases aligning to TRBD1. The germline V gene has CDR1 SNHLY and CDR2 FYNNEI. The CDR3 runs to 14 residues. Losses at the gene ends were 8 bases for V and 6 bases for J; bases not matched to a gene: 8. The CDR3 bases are TGTGCCAGCGGGGGACAGGGCGCTCTTCAGCCCCAGCATTTT. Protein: CASGGQGALQPQHF.

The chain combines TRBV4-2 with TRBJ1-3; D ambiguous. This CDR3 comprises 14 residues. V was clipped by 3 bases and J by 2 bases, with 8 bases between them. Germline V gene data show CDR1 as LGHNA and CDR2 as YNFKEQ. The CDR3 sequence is CASSQVKPGNTIYF. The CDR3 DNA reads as TGTGCCAGCAGCCAGGTAAAACCTGGAAACACCATATATTTT.

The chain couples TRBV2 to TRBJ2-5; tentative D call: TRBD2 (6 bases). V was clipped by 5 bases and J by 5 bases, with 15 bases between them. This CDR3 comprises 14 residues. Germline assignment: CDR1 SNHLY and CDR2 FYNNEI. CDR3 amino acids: CASSSTVGGETQYF. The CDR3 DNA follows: TGTGCCAGCAGTTCGACAGTAGGAGGGGAGACCCAGTACTTC.

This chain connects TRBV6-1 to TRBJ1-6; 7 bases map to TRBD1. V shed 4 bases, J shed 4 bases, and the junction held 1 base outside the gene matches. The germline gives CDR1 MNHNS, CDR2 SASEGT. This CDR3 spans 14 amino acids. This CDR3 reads CASSGDSYNSPLHF. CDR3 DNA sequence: TGTGCCAGCAGTGGGGACAGTTATAATTCACCCCTCCACTTT.

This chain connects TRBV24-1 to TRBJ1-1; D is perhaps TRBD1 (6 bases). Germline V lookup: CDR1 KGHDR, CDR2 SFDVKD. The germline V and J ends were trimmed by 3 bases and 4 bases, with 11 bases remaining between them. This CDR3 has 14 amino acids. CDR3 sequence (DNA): TGTGCCACCAGTGATGCGCAGGGGTCCACTGAAGCTTTCTTT. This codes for CATSDAQGSTEAFF.

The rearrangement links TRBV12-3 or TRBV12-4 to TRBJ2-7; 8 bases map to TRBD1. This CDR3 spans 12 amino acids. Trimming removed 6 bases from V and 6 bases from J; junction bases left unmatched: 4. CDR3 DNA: TGTGCCAGCAGGAGTGACAGGGGCGAGCAGTACTTC. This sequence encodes CASRSDRGEQYF.

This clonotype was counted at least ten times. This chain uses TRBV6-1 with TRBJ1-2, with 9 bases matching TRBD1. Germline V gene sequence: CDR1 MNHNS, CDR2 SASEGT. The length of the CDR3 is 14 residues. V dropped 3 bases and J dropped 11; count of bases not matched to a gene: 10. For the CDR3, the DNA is TGTGCCAGCAGTGAGGTTTACTGGGACAGGGTTTACACCTTC. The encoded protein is CASSEVYWDRVYTF.